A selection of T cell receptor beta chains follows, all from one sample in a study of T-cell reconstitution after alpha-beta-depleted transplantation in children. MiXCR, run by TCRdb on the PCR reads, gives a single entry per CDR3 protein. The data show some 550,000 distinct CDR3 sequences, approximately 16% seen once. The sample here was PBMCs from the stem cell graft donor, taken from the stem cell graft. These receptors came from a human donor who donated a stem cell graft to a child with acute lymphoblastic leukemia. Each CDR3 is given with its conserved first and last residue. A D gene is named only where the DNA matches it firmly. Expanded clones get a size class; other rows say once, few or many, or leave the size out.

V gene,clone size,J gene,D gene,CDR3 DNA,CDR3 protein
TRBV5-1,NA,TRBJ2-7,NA,TGCGCCAGCAGCCGGGGGGGACAGCGATACGAGCAGTACTTC,CASSRGGQRYEQYF
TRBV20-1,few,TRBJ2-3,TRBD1,TGCAGTGCTACAGGGGGTAGGCCAGATACGCAGTATTTT,CSATGGRPDTQYF
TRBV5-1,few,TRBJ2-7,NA,TGCGCCAGCAGCTTGAACCGGGAGACTACCTACGAGCAGTACTTC,CASSLNRETTYEQYF
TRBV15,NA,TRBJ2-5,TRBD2,TGTGCCACCAGCAGAGAGACTAGCGGGACCCAAGAGACCCAGTACTTC,CATSRETSGTQETQYF
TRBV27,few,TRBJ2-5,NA,TGTGCCAGCAGTTTATCGGCCGGGGCGAAGACCCAGTACTTC,CASSLSAGAKTQYF
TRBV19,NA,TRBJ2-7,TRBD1,TGTGCCAGTAGTGCGCAGGGGGCCTACGAGCAGTACTTC,CASSAQGAYEQYF
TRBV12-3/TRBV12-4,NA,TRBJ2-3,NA,TGTGCCAGCAGTCCCGCCGAATTCACAGATACGCAGTATTTT,CASSPAEFTDTQYF
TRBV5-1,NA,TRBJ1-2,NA,TGCGCCAGCAGCTTGGTGGGGGCCTCAGGGTATGGCTACACCTTC,CASSLVGASGYGYTF
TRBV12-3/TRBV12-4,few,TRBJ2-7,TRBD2,TGTGCCAGCAGTCAAATAGTACCCGGGGTAGCGGGAGTTGAGCAGTACTTC,CASSQIVPGVAGVEQYF
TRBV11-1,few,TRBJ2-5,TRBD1,TGTGCCAGCTCCTCGGCAGGGGGACAAGAGACCCAGTACTTC,CASSSAGGQETQYF
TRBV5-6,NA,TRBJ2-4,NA,TGTGCCAGCAGCTTTAGAACATCCTTAGCCAAAAACATTCAGTACTTC,CASSFRTSLAKNIQYF
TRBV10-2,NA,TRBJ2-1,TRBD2,TGCGCCAGCAGTGAGCTAGCGGGAGGCCTCAGCTCCTACAATGAGCAGTTCTTC,CASSELAGGLSSYNEQFF
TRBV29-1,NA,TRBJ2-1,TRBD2,TGCAGCGTTGAAGGACATCAGCGGGAGGCCTGGAACAATGAGCAGTTCTTC,CSVEGHQREAWNNEQFF
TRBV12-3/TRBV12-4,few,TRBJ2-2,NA,TGTGCCAGTTCCGAACAGGGAGGTAACACCGGGGAGCTGTTTTTT,CASSEQGGNTGELFF
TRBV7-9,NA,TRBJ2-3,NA,TGTGCCAGCAGCTTTTCTGTTGGGGAAAGCACAGATACGCAGTATTTT,CASSFSVGESTDTQYF
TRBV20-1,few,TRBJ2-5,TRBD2,TGCAGTGCTAGCCTCCTAGCGGACCAAGAGACCCAGTACTTC,CSASLLADQETQYF
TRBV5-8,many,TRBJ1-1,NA,TGCGCCAGCAGCTTGACAGCAAACACTGAAGCTTTCTTT,CASSLTANTEAFF
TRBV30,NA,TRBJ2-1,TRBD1,TGTGCCCGGACAGGGGGGTATGAGCAGTTCTTC,CARTGGYEQFF
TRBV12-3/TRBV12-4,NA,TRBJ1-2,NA,TGTGCCAGCAGTTTAGAAGGGTCGAGTTCCCCAAACTATGGCTACACCTTC,CASSLEGSSSPNYGYTF
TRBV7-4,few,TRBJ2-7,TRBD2,TGTGCCAGCAGCTTGGAGGGCCTAGCGGGGGCCTACGAGCAGTACTTC,CASSLEGLAGAYEQYF
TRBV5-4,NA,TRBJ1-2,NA,TGTGCCAGCAGGCTGGGGGGCGGCTATGGCTACACCTTC,CASRLGGGYGYTF
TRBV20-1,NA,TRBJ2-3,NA,TGCAGTGCTAGTAGGGGACGGATTACCACAGATACGCAGTATTTT,CSASRGRITTDTQYF
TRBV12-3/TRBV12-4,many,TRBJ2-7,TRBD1,TGTGCCAGCAGTTCCCCGGGACAGGGGTTTGGCGAGCAGTACTTC,CASSSPGQGFGEQYF
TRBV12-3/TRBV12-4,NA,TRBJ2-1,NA,TGTGCCAGCAGAGCCCCTTCCTACAATGAGCAGTTCTTC,CASRAPSYNEQFF
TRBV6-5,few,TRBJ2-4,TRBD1,TGTGCCAGCAGTCCCTCGACAGGGCTAGCCAAAAACATTCAGTACTTC,CASSPSTGLAKNIQYF
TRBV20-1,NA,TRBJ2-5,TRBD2,TGCAGTGCTAGACTCAGCGGGACCAGCGAGACCCAGTACTTC,CSARLSGTSETQYF